This T cell receptor beta chain derives from a study of blood T cell repertoires in COVID-19. This CDR3 comprises 13 residues. V was shortened by 7 bases and J by 1 base, with 10 bases between the two germline ends. Per germline, CDR1 MNHEY and CDR2 SVGAGI. In the authors' methods: How many nucleated cells were present was estimated from reference gene primer amplification. Clones were sequenced by immunoSEQ multiplex PCR, and TCRdb holds only the in-frame ones, with some missing. V and J calls and clone size are given by that table; D and trimming were obtained from the DNA. The data contain around 210,000 clones, 70% to 90% of them singletons. Enrolment of Seattle patients took place during active infection, and they were followed longitudinally.

The source material was peripheral blood. The rearrangement uses TRBV6-5 and TRBJ2-5, with a possible D match to TRBD2 (5 bases). The TCR originated in a man between 45 and 60 years old with COVID-19, enrolled during active disease. CDR3: CASTFSGQETQYF. DNA for the CDR3: TGTGCCAGCACCTTCAGCGGCCAAGAGACCCAGTACTTC.